Listed here are 5 T cell receptor beta chains from one sample, sequenced in a study of blood T cell repertoires in COVID-19. TCRdb's copy holds only in-frame clones and misses some; the assay was immunoSEQ multiplex PCR. This sample yields more than 150,000 clones, of which almost 80% are seen a single time; approximately 27% belongs to the top ten. Sequences were obtained from peripheral blood. The receptors come from a woman in her 70s with acute or convalescent COVID-19.

V usage is TRBV30 and J usage is TRBJ2-3; D is undetermined. From germline, CDR1 is GTSNPN and CDR2 SVGIG (reference sequence). The CDR3 covers 15 residues. V lost 4 bases and J lost 3, with 17 bases in between. The CDR3: CAWTSLASYTDTQYF. The CDR3, as DNA: TGTGCCTGGACATCACTCGCATCATATACAGATACGCAGTATTTT.

The chain links TRBV28 to TRBJ1-4, with unresolved D. Germline values: CDR1 MDHEN, CDR2 SYDVKM. The CDR3 has 14 amino acids. The ends were cut back, 6 bases at V and 0 bases at J, with 8 bases in the middle. The CDR3 DNA is TGTGCCAGCAGCCCCCATGCAACTAATGAAAAACTGTTTTTT. It is translated as CASSPHATNEKLFF.

This chain links TRBV5-6 with TRBJ2-7; 9 bases match TRBD1. With 2 bases clipped from V and 5 bases from J, the junction kept 2 bases outside the gene matches. The length of the CDR3 is 13 residues. In germline, CDR1 is SGHDT, CDR2 YYEEEE. CDR3 sequence (DNA): TGTGCCAGCAGCTTACAGGGGGCCCACGAGCAGTACTTC. Its protein product is CASSLQGAHEQYF.

This clone showed up just once. The chain carries TRBV25-1 and TRBJ2-5; 7 bases agree with TRBD2. This CDR3 is built from 15 residues. The V gene's germline CDR1 is MGHDK and CDR2 SYGVNS. V was clipped by 1 base and J by 3 bases; unmatched bases: 5. The CDR3 nucleotides read TGTGCCAGCAGTGAATTGTGGGGAGGGAAAGAGACCCAGTACTTC. This gives the protein CASSELWGGKETQYF.

This clone has only one observation. The chain recombines TRBV6-4 with TRBJ2-1; TRBD2 is a possible D gene (6 bases). Germline V gives CDR1 MRHNA, CDR2 SNTAGT. Trimming took off 3 bases at V and 0 bases at J, with 9 bases between the two ends. The CDR3 spans 15 residues. The CDR3 region is CASSDRGDSYNEQFF. CDR3 coding DNA: TGTGCCAGCAGTGATCGCGGGGACTCCTACAATGAGCAGTTCTTC.